This TCR beta chain was identified during a study of T cell repertoires in cytomegalovirus infection. On the study more broadly: Public signatures in TCR beta pointed to CMV infection and matching HLA type. Findings of the study overall: The ex vivo response was dominated by HLA-C-restricted CMV-specific TCR beta clonotypes. Individuals carrying CMV plus the relevant HLA were identified by cumulative frequency of public TCR beta families.

TCRdb fed the reads into MiXCR, producing one record per CDR3 protein. The top ten hold 12% of the sample, which has a few hundred thousand distinct CDR3 sequences, 17% seen once. Regarding this clonotype: Antigen unknown.

Input material: PBMCs. The clonotype was recovered from a human donor in good health (CMV status not recorded). Some clones in this sample may be carry-over from other donors' samples.

This CDR3 reads CASSVGGFQETQYF. The CDR3 region has the DNA TGTGCCAGCAGCGTCGGGGGATTCCAAGAGACCCAGTACTTC. The chain joins TRBV9 to TRBJ2-5; tentative D call: TRBD2 (6 bases). CDR1 is SGDLS and CDR2 is YYNGEE in the germline V gene. The CDR3 loop spans 14 amino acids. Trimming removed 2 bases from V and 1 base from J, with 9 bases in between.